The 3 T cell receptor beta chains presented below share a single source sample, sequenced in a study of cytomegalovirus exposure and HLA in healthy donors. PCR used 60 Vbeta primers and 13 Jbeta primers. Profiling relied on immunoSEQ multiplex PCR, and the TCRdb table lists in-frame clones only, not all of them. The table has 150,000 to 200,000 clones, about 88% seen once. Material for sequencing was PBMCs. All receptors derive from a man aged 18 to 30 in good health and CMV-seropositive.

This chain joins TRBV5-1 and TRBJ2-5; the match to TRBD2 covers 8 bases. CDR1 is SGHRS and CDR2 is YFSETQ in the germline V gene. CDR3 size: 16 residues. V shed 0 bases, J shed 2 bases, and the junction held 6 bases outside the gene matches. Written as DNA, the CDR3 is TGCGCCAGCAGCTTGGGGGTAGCGGGGAAACAAGAGACCCAGTACTTC. This encodes CASSLGVAGKQETQYF.

This chain uses TRBV12-1 with TRBJ1-5. TRBV12-1 represents a pseudogene. The CDR3 loop spans 15 amino acids. CDR3 DNA: TGTGCCAGCAGCGGGGGGGGCGGGGGCCATCAGCCCCAGCATTTT. The encoded protein is CASSGGGGGHQPQHF.

V and J are TRBV21-1 and TRBJ1-2; the DNA was not used to check the table's D call, TRBD1. TRBV21-1 is a recognized pseudogene. The CDR3 covers 16 residues. The CDR3 DNA reads as TGTGCCAGCAGCCACCCCCTCCATCGACAGGGGTCGAGCTACACCTTC. This codes for CASSHPLHRQGSSYTF.